Presented here are 15 T cell receptor beta chains from one specimen sequenced in a study of cytomegalovirus exposure and HLA in healthy donors. Some clones are missing from TCRdb's copy, which holds only in-frame ones; the method was immunoSEQ multiplex PCR. This sample has 55,000 to 70,000 clones, with nearly 95% found just once. The sequencing sample was made of PBMCs. These receptors originate from a man between 18 and 29 years old in good health and CMV-seropositive.

The J gene is TRBJ2-1, the V gene TRBV5-1; D is unclear. Germline loops: CDR1 SGHRS, CDR2 YFSETQ. The CDR3 contains 13 residues. V shed 0 bases and J shed 7 bases, with 8 bases lying between them. The CDR3: CASSLAVENEQFF. CDR3 DNA sequence: TGCGCCAGCAGCTTGGCCGTGGAGAATGAGCAGTTCTTC.

The chain uses TRBV6-1 and TRBJ2-3, with D unresolved. Germline V lookup: CDR1 MNHNS, CDR2 SASEGT. Trimming removed 0 bases from V and 6 bases from J, with 19 bases in between. This CDR3 is built from 17 residues. The CDR3: CASSEAAGRQRYDTQYF. CDR3 DNA: TGTGCCAGCAGTGAAGCGGCTGGCCGGCAGAGGTACGATACGCAGTATTTT.

The V call is TRBV7-9, the J call TRBJ2-7; tentatively, D is TRBD2 (6 bases). CDR1 is SEHNR, CDR2 FQNEAQ, per germline (reference sequence). The CDR3 sequence is 14 residues long. Trimming took 1 base from V and 6 from J, leaving 13 bases between them. This CDR3 reads CASSLVVLEGEQYF. The DNA for the CDR3 is TGTGCCAGCAGCTTAGTAGTGCTGGAGGGCGAGCAGTACTTC.

A few counts support this clone. The V and J genes are TRBV10-1 and TRBJ2-7, with a possible D match to TRBD1 (6 bases). The V and J ends lost 7 bases and 5 bases respectively, with 9 bases between them. Germline V gives CDR1 WNHNN, CDR2 SYGVQD (reference sequence). The CDR3 is 11 amino acids. The chain's CDR3 is CASNQGHEQYF. As DNA, the CDR3 is TGCGCCAGCAACCAGGGGCACGAGCAGTACTTC.

In this sample, this clone turned up once. The chain has TRBV19 and TRBJ1-5; D is possibly TRBD1 (6 bases). The V end was cut by 5 bases, the J end by 5 bases, with 10 bases between. Per germline, CDR1 LNHDA and CDR2 SQIVND (reference sequence). This CDR3 has 13 residues. CDR3 coding DNA: TGTGCCAGTAGTCTGGACAGTTATCAGCCCCAGCATTTT. Its protein is CASSLDSYQPQHF.

Only one count was recorded for this clone. The J gene is TRBJ2-5, the V gene TRBV4-1; D is possibly TRBD1 (6 bases). V lost 0 bases to trimming and J lost 1 base, with 15 bases between them. Germline lookup yields CDR1 MGHRA and CDR2 YSYEKL. This CDR3 is 17 amino acids long. CDR3 sequence reads: CASSQELSTGRQETQYF. The CDR3 nucleotides read TGCGCCAGCAGCCAAGAACTTTCGACAGGACGCCAAGAGACCCAGTACTTC.

The CDR3 loop is CASSEPGLAGVDADTQYF. The CDR3 region has the DNA TGTGCCAGCAGCGAACCGGGACTAGCGGGAGTCGATGCCGATACGCAGTATTTT. V usage is TRBV14 and J usage is TRBJ2-3; TRBD2 matches at 14 bases. CDR3 length: 18 residues. Per germline, CDR1 SGHDN and CDR2 FVKESK. J gave up 6 bases and V 5 bases, and 13 bases lay outside the gene matches.

This chain links TRBV4-2 with TRBJ2-1; a possible D gene is TRBD2 (6 bases). The CDR3 has 14 amino acids. CDR1 is LGHNA, CDR2 YNFKEQ, per germline. The V end lost 3 bases, the J end lost 3 bases, and 9 bases lay between the germline ends. The CDR3 region is CASSQHGGYNEQFF. CDR3 in DNA: TGTGCCAGCAGCCAGCACGGGGGCTACAATGAGCAGTTCTTC.

The chain combines TRBV7-2 with TRBJ2-3; 9 bases are a match to TRBD1. V trimming: 5 bases; J trimming: 4 bases; junction bases outside the gene matches: 1. This CDR3 comprises 13 residues. Germline V gene sequence: CDR1 SGHTA, CDR2 FQGNSA. CDR3: CASSRDRADTQYF. Here the CDR3 DNA reads TGTGCCAGCAGCCGGGACAGGGCAGATACGCAGTATTTT.

V gene TRBV9 combines with J gene TRBJ1-1, with D uncertain. V shed 0 bases and J shed 1 base, with 7 bases lying between them. Germline lookup yields CDR1 SGDLS and CDR2 YYNGEE. The CDR3 length is 14 residues. Written as DNA, the CDR3 is TGTGCCAGCAGCGTAGATGAGGGGAACACTGAAGCTTTCTTT. Amino acids: CASSVDEGNTEAFF.

The chain uses TRBV7-2 and TRBJ1-1; 9 nucleotides agree with TRBD1. With V trimmed by 5 bases and J by 8 bases, 6 bases remained unmatched. This CDR3 has 13 amino acids. CDR1 and CDR2 (germline): SGHTA, FQGNSA. The CDR3 reads CASSSRDRVEAFF. Written as DNA, the CDR3 is TGTGCCAGCAGCAGCCGGGACAGGGTCGAAGCTTTCTTT.

The rearrangement uses TRBV28 and TRBJ2-7; D perhaps matches TRBD2 (7 bases). V gave up 5 bases and J gave up 6 bases, with 20 bases separating them. The germline V gene encodes CDR1 MDHEN and CDR2 SYDVKM. The CDR3 extends over 15 amino acids. CDR3 region: CASSRRGAGALEQYF. In DNA form, the CDR3 reads TGTGCCAGCAGTCGACGGGGGGCGGGGGCCCTCGAGCAGTACTTC.

V gene TRBV5-8 combines with J gene TRBJ2-4; 7 bases line up with TRBD2. V lost 5 bases, J lost 2 bases, and 10 bases stayed unmatched. Germline lookup yields CDR1 SGHTS and CDR2 YDEGEE. The CDR3 covers 16 residues. The CDR3 reads CASSPRASGSKNIQYF. The CDR3 DNA is TGTGCCAGCAGTCCTCGGGCTAGCGGATCCAAAAACATTCAGTACTTC.

The chain joins TRBV7-8 to TRBJ2-7, with D possibly TRBD2 on 6 matching bases. Trimming shortened V by 1 base and J by 0 bases, and 16 bases separated the two germline ends. The CDR3 is made up of 17 amino acids. The V gene's germline CDR1 is SGHVS and CDR2 FQNEAQ. CDR3 residues: CASSLVVGGTSSYEQYF. The CDR3 coding sequence is TGTGCCAGCAGCTTAGTAGTCGGCGGGACGAGCTCCTACGAGCAGTACTTC.

CDR3 sequence reads: CASHRGRISGANVLTF. The CDR3 nucleotides read TGTGCCAGTCACAGGGGTAGGATCTCTGGGGCCAACGTCCTGACTTTC. V and J are TRBV27 and TRBJ2-6, with 7 bases that match TRBD1. The length of the CDR3 is 16 residues. Trimming cost V 9 bases and J 0 bases; bases outside gene matches: 8. Germline CDR1 is MNHEY and CDR2 is SMNVEV (reference sequence).